The 7 T cell receptor beta chains reported below all come from one sample, sequenced in a study of blood T cells in healthy people across ages. The authors ran a second PCR of 7 to 11 cycles using a sample-barcoded 5' primer and a J-beta primer mix. TCRdb used MiXCR to reprocess the 5' RACE reads, holding one entry per CDR3 protein. The data contain hundreds of thousands of distinct CDR3 sequences, 25% of them singletons. The data also belong to a second study, concerning T cells of mothers and their children.

The sequenced sample consisted of blood. These receptors originate from a boy aged 5-17 years in good health.

The chain combines TRBV13 with TRBJ1-2; 7 nucleotides line up with TRBD1. Germline assignment: CDR1 PRHDT and CDR2 FYEKMQ (reference sequence). CDR3 size: 15 residues. V lost 2 bases, J lost 3 bases, and 6 bases stayed unmatched. The CDR3 sequence: CASSLRAGTDYGYTF. In DNA, the CDR3 is TGTGCCAGCAGCTTAAGAGCCGGGACAGACTATGGCTACACCTTC.

This clonotype showed up just a few times. The rearrangement joins TRBV3-1 to TRBJ2-1, with D tentatively TRBD2 (6 bases). The germline gives CDR1 LGHDT, CDR2 YNNKEL (reference sequence). The length of the CDR3 is 17 residues. V gave up 3 bases and J gave up 8 bases, with 23 bases separating them. The CDR3 spells CASSHSTIQREWDEQFF. In DNA form, the CDR3 reads TGTGCCAGCAGCCATTCGACCATCCAACGGGAGTGGGATGAGCAGTTCTTC.

The V and J genes are TRBV4-2 and TRBJ2-5, with D perhaps matching TRBD2 (6 bases). Germline V gene data show CDR1 as LGHNA and CDR2 as YNFKEQ. The CDR3 contains 15 residues. V was cut by 0 bases and J by 1 base, with 9 bases left in between. In DNA form, the CDR3 reads TGTGCCAGCAGCCAAGATCCTAGCGCCCAAGAGACCCAGTACTTC. Amino acids: CASSQDPSAQETQYF.

This chain connects TRBV7-9 to TRBJ1-6; weak D call: TRBD1 (5 bases). The V gene's germline CDR1 is SEHNR and CDR2 FQNEAQ (reference sequence). The CDR3 has 14 residues. V dropped 5 bases and J dropped 6 bases, with 11 bases sitting between them. The CDR3 coding sequence is TGTGCCAGCAGCCGGGACTTGAGTAATTCACCCCTCCACTTT. Amino acid sequence: CASSRDLSNSPLHF.

The J gene is TRBJ2-7, the V gene TRBV20-1; 8 bases match TRBD1. The CDR3 length is 13 residues. The germline CDR1 and CDR2 sequences are DFQATT and SNEGSKA (reference sequence). J gave up 6 bases and V 5 bases, and 9 bases lay outside the gene matches. The CDR3 spells CSAGRNTGGEQYF. The CDR3, as DNA: TGCAGTGCTGGACGAAACACAGGGGGCGAGCAGTACTTC.

There are a few counts of this clonotype. The chain recombines TRBV5-4 with TRBJ2-5; D uncertain. The V end was cut by 4 bases, the J end by 4 bases, with 11 bases between. This CDR3 is built from 13 residues. Germline values: CDR1 SGHNT, CDR2 YYREEE (reference sequence). The CDR3 protein is CASSPQGVETQYF. CDR3 DNA: TGTGCCAGCAGCCCCCAAGGCGTAGAGACCCAGTACTTC. The whole variable domain, filled in from reference TRBV5-4 and TRBJ2-5, reads ETGVTQSPTHLIKTRGQQVTLRCSSQSGHNTVSWYQQALGQGPQFIFQYYREEENGRGNFPPRFSGLQFPNYSSELNVNALELDDSALYLCASSPQGVETQYFGPGTRLLVL.

The chain combines TRBV6-5 with TRBJ1-2, with 8 bases fitting TRBD1. The trim removed 0 bases at V and 4 bases at J, leaving 10 bases unmatched. CDR1 MNHEY and CDR2 SVGAGI come from the germline V gene. This CDR3 has 17 residues. This chain's CDR3 is CASSYSWTGRNRYGYTF. CDR3 DNA sequence: TGTGCCAGCAGTTACTCCTGGACAGGGCGAAACCGCTATGGCTACACCTTC.